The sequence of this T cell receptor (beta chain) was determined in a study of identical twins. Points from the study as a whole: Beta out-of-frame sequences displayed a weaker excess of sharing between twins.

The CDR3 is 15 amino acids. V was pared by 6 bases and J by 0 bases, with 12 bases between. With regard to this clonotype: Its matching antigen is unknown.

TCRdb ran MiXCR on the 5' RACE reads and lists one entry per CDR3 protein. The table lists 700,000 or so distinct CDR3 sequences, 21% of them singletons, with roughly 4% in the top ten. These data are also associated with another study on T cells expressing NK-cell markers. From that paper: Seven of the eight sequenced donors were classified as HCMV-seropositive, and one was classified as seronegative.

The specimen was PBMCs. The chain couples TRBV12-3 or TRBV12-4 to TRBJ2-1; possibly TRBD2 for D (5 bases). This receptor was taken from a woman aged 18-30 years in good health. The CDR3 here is CASSLERISYNEQFF. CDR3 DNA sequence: TGTGCCAGCAGCCTAGAGCGGATCTCCTACAATGAGCAGTTCTTC.